The rows below give T cell receptor beta chains drawn from one sample of a study of blood T cell repertoires in COVID-19. Repertoires were generated with immunoSEQ multiplex PCR, while TCRdb's copy carries only in-frame clones and drops some. The table shows roughly 270,000 clones, with 70% to 90% occurring only once. Sequences were obtained from peripheral blood. The receptors were sampled from a man aged 45 to 65 with active or convalescent COVID-19. The CDR3 runs from the conserved cysteine through the conserved F or W. D genes are given only for firm matches. Only part of the rows carry a size: once, few, many, or a class if the clone is expanded.

J: TRBJ2-3; size: NA; V: TRBV19; D: NA; CDR3: CASKEGSATDTQYF; DNA: TGTGCCAGCAAAGAGGGTAGCGCCACAGATACGCAGTATTTT
J: TRBJ2-2; size: once; V: TRBV7-9; D: TRBD1; CDR3: CASSPKMGQGRTGELFF; DNA: TGTGCCAGCAGCCCAAAGATGGGACAGGGGCGGACCGGGGAGCTGTTTTTT
J: TRBJ1-2; size: NA; V: TRBV5-1; D: TRBD1; CDR3: CASSTGQGSLGYTF; DNA: TGCGCCAGCAGCACGGGACAGGGATCTCTTGGCTACACCTTC
J: TRBJ1-2; size: NA; V: TRBV6-5; D: TRBD1; CDR3: CASGRQGVLYYTF; DNA: TGTGCCAGCGGTAGACAGGGGGTTTTGTACTACACCTTC
J: TRBJ2-3; size: NA; V: TRBV3-1/TRBV3-2; D: TRBD2; CDR3: CASSQDPGTSGTSTDTQYF; DNA: TGTGCCAGCAGCCAAGATCCCGGGACTAGCGGTACCAGCACAGATACGCAGTATTTT
J: TRBJ2-5; size: NA; V: TRBV30; D: NA; CDR3: CAWAEETQYF; DNA: TGTGCCTGGGCGGAAGAGACCCAGTACTTC
J: TRBJ2-1; size: NA; V: TRBV15; D: TRBD2; CDR3: CATSRDQLAGGSEQFF; DNA: TGTGCCACCAGCAGAGATCAGCTAGCGGGAGGATCCGAGCAGTTCTTC
J: TRBJ1-5; size: NA; V: TRBV10-3; D: NA; CDR3: CAISETTISNQPQHF; DNA: TGTGCCATCAGTGAGACGACAATTAGCAATCAGCCCCAGCATTTT
J: TRBJ2-1; size: NA; V: TRBV7-3; D: TRBD1; CDR3: CASSFDRGEYNEQFF; DNA: TGTGCCAGCAGCTTTGACAGGGGGGAATACAATGAGCAGTTCTTC
J: TRBJ1-5; size: NA; V: TRBV6-5; D: NA; CDR3: CAAGEYSNQPQHF; DNA: TGTGCCGCCGGAGAGTATAGCAATCAGCCCCAGCATTTT
J: TRBJ2-1; size: NA; V: TRBV11-2; D: NA; CDR3: CGSSSYNEQFF; DNA: TGTGGGTCGAGCTCCTACAATGAGCAGTTCTTC
J: TRBJ1-1; size: NA; V: TRBV9; D: NA; CDR3: CASSVGTAGGTEAFF; DNA: TGTGCCAGCAGCGTAGGGACCGCGGGAGGCACTGAAGCTTTCTTT
J: TRBJ2-3; size: NA; V: TRBV18; D: TRBD2; CDR3: CASSPRLAGGTDTQYF; DNA: TGTGCCAGCTCACCAAGACTAGCGGGAGGCACAGATACGCAGTATTTT
J: TRBJ1-3; size: NA; V: TRBV4-3; D: TRBD1; CDR3: CASSQDTPTGRNTIYF; DNA: TGCGCCAGCAGCCAAGATACCCCGACAGGGAGAAACACCATATATTTT
J: TRBJ2-6; size: NA; V: TRBV2; D: NA; CDR3: CASSEGSISGANVLTF; DNA: TGTGCCAGCAGTGAAGGGAGTATCTCTGGGGCCAACGTCCTGACTTTC
J: TRBJ1-1; size: NA; V: TRBV9; D: TRBD1; CDR3: CASSATGRTEAFF; DNA: TGTGCCAGCAGCGCGACAGGGCGCACTGAAGCTTTCTTT
J: TRBJ1-5; size: NA; V: TRBV6-1; D: NA; CDR3: CASSEGTGGGQPQHF; DNA: TGTGCCAGCAGTGAGGGTACGGGAGGAGGACAGCCCCAGCATTTT
J: TRBJ2-5; size: NA; V: TRBV7-2; D: NA; CDR3: CASSSTRETQYF; DNA: TGTGCCAGCAGCTCAACAAGAGAGACCCAGTACTTC
J: TRBJ1-6; size: once; V: TRBV5-8; D: TRBD1; CDR3: CASSPGQGVAPLHF; DNA: TGTGCCAGCAGCCCCGGACAGGGCGTCGCACCCCTCCACTTT
J: TRBJ1-6; size: NA; V: TRBV6-5; D: TRBD1; CDR3: CASNPQGGLGSPLHF; DNA: TGTGCCAGCAACCCTCAGGGGGGTCTGGGTTCACCCCTCCACTTT
J: TRBJ2-3; size: NA; V: TRBV9; D: NA; CDR3: CASSVDNGGTQYF; DNA: TGTGCCAGCAGCGTAGATAACGGCGGTACGCAGTATTTT
J: TRBJ1-2; size: few; V: TRBV25-1; D: NA; CDR3: CASSEHGDNYGYTF; DNA: TGTGCCAGCAGTGAACACGGGGATAACTATGGCTACACCTTC